Presented here are 9 T cell receptor beta chains from one specimen sequenced in a study of T-cell reconstitution after alpha-beta-depleted transplantation in children. Unique molecular identifiers were used to barcode this TCRbeta library. Using its own MiXCR run on the PCR reads, TCRdb lists one record per CDR3 protein. In the table there are about 440,000 distinct CDR3 sequences, roughly 43% of which are singletons. The sample here was PBMCs, taken before TCRalphabeta/CD19-depleted stem cell transplant. The source is a girl under 10 years old with aplastic anemia, due to receive a stem cell transplant.

The V call is TRBV20-1, the J call TRBJ2-1, with 7 bases matching TRBD1. The germline gives CDR1 DFQATT, CDR2 SNEGSKA (reference sequence). V gave up 6 bases and J gave up 2 bases; unmatched junction bases: 4. This CDR3 is 13 amino acids long. This CDR3 is CSAATGTYNEQFF. In DNA, the CDR3 is TGCAGTGCCGCGACAGGGACCTACAATGAGCAGTTCTTC.

This clonotype has at least ten counts. V is TRBV10-2 and J is TRBJ1-5, with a possible D match to TRBD1 (6 bases). CDR1 and CDR2 from the germline V gene are WSHSY and SAAADI. The germline V and J ends were trimmed by 5 bases and 5 bases, with 13 bases remaining between them. The CDR3 length is 14 residues. The CDR3 nucleotides read TGCGCCAGCAGTTCCCGGGACATCTATCAGCCCCAGCATTTT. This gives the protein CASSSRDIYQPQHF.

The chain joins TRBV28 to TRBJ2-7, with 9 bases matching TRBD1. The germline V gene has CDR1 MDHEN and CDR2 SYDVKM. CDR3 size: 13 residues. V lost 4 bases and J lost 7; bases outside the gene matches: 5. The CDR3 region has the DNA TGTGCCAGCAGTTCAGGGACAGGGCGTGAGCAGTACTTC. This gives the protein CASSSGTGREQYF.

The chain employs TRBV7-8 and TRBJ2-7; 8 bases align to TRBD1. In germline, CDR1 is SGHVS, CDR2 FQNEAQ. With V trimmed by 2 bases and J by 3 bases, 3 bases remained unmatched. The CDR3 has 14 residues. The CDR3 is CASSLITGGYEQYF. Written as DNA, the CDR3 is TGTGCCAGCAGCTTAATAACAGGGGGCTACGAGCAGTACTTC.

Comments on this clonotype: The CDR3 end shows no conserved phenylalanine or tryptophan, and so a read error is likely. This chain links TRBV7-2 with TRBJ1-1, with D perhaps matching TRBD1 (5 bases). The CDR3 is 13 residues long. Per the germline V gene, CDR1 is SGHTA and CDR2 is FQGNSA. The V gene lost 3 bases and the J gene lost 4 bases, with 9 bases spanning the gap. The CDR3 protein is CASSFRVGTEAFL. CDR3 DNA sequence: TGTGCCAGCAGCTTCAGGGTGGGCACTGAAGCTTTCTTG.

This clonotype appeared many times. The rearrangement joins TRBV10-3 to TRBJ2-1, with 9 bases matching TRBD2. V lost 7 bases and J lost 7; bases outside the gene matches: 11. The CDR3 sequence is 15 residues long. Germline loops: CDR1 ENHRY, CDR2 SYGVKD. Here the CDR3 DNA reads TGTGCCATCAAACTAGCGGGCCCCCAAGGGAATGAGCAGTTCTTC. It is translated as CAIKLAGPQGNEQFF.

V usage is TRBV28 and J usage is TRBJ2-7, with TRBD1 identical over 7 bases. This CDR3 comprises 13 residues. J gave up 6 bases and V 1 base, and 3 bases lay outside the gene matches. Germline-derived CDR1 and CDR2 are MDHEN and SYDVKM. Written as DNA, the CDR3 is TGTGCCAGCAGTTTATTGACAGGGCGCGAGCAGTACTTC. The encoded protein is CASSLLTGREQYF.

This clonotype turned up a few times. DNA of the CDR3: TGCAGTGCTAGGGGGACAGGGCTCCAAGAGACCCAGTACTTC. Its translation: CSARGTGLQETQYF. The gene calls are TRBV20-1 and TRBJ2-5, with TRBD1 matching 9 bases. The CDR3 is 14 amino acids. V was clipped by 3 bases and J by 1 base; unmatched bases: 3. The germline V gene encodes CDR1 DFQATT and CDR2 SNEGSKA (reference sequence).

This clonotype came up many times. This chain uses TRBV4-1 with TRBJ1-2, with D perhaps matching TRBD1 (5 bases). The CDR3 extends over 15 amino acids. V shed 4 bases and J shed 4 bases, with 16 bases lying between them. Germline CDR1 is MGHRA and CDR2 is YSYEKL. The CDR3 DNA is TGCGCCAGCAGCCCACTCCTGAGGGGACCCTATGGCTACACCTTC. This encodes CASSPLLRGPYGYTF.